This TCR beta chain was recorded in a study of cytomegalovirus exposure and HLA in healthy donors. Whole-study findings and limits: Many donors shared some public TCRs, even though most TCR sequences were rare. Apart from CMV serostatus, no immune exposure information was available.

The primer mix had 60 Vbeta and 13 Jbeta primers. TCRdb's copy holds only in-frame clones and misses some; the assay was immunoSEQ multiplex PCR. The repertoire includes some 200,000 clones, around two thirds of them detected once, and just under 3% sits in the top ten. In regard to this clone: What it binds is unknown.

CDR3 size: 11 residues. Germline V gene data show CDR1 as SGHTA and CDR2 as FQGNSA. Sequenced sample: PBMCs. This sequence was found in a man between 35 and 55 years old in good health and CMV-seronegative. J is TRBJ2-3 and V is TRBV7-2; D may be TRBD2 (5 bases). Written as DNA, the CDR3 is TGTCGGAGCGGTAACACAGATACGCAGTATTTT. This codes for CRSGNTDTQYF.